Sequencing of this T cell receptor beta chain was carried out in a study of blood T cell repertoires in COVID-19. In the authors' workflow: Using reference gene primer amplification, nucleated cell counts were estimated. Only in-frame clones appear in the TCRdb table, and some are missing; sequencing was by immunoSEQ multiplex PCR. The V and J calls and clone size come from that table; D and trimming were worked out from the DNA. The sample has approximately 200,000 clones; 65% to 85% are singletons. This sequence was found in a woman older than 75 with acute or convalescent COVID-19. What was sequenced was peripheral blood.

CDR3 region: CASSQRTSLEQYF. CDR3 nucleotides: TGTGCCAGCAGCCAGCGAACTAGTTTGGAGCAGTACTTC. The gene calls are TRBV11-2 and TRBJ2-7, with D maybe TRBD2 (5 bases). The CDR3 has 13 residues. Trimming took off 5 bases at V and 7 bases at J, with 15 bases between the two ends. Germline-derived CDR1 and CDR2 are SGHAT and FQNNGV.